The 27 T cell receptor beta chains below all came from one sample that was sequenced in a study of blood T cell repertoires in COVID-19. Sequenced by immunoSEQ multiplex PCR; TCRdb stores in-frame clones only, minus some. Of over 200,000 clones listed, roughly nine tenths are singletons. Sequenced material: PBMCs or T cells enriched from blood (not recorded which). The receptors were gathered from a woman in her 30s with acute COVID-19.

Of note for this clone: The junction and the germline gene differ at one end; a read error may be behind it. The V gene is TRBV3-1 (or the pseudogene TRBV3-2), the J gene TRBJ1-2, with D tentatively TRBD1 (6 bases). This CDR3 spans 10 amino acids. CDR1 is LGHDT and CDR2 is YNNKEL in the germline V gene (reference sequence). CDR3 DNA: TGTGCCAGCAGCCCCCAGGGGAGAGTATTC. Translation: CASSPQGRVF.

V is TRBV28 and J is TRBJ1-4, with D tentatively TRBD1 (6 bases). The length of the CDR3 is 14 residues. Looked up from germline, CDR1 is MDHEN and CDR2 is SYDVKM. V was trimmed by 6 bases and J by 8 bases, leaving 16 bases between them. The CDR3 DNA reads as TGTGCCAGCAGCCCGTCAGGGGATCCGGAAAAACTGTTTTTT. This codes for CASSPSGDPEKLFF.

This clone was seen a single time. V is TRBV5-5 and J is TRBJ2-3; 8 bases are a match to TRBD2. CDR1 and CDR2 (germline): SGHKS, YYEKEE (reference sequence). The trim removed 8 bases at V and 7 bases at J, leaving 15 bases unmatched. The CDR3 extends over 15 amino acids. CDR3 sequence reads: CASTILRLATNTQYF. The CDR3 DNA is TGTGCCAGTACCATTTTGCGACTAGCGACGAATACGCAGTATTTT. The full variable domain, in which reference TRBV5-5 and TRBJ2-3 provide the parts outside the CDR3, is DAGVTQSPTHLIKTRGQQVTLRCSPISGHKSVSWYQQVLGQGPQFIFQYYEKEERGRGNFPDRFSARQFPNYSSELNVNALLLGDSALYLCASTILRLATNTQYFGPGTRLTVL.

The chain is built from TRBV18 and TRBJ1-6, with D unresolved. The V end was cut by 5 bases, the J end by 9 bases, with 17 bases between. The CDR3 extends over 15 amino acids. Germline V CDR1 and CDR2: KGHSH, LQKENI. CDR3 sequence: CASSSSEAGISPLHF. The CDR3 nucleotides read TGTGCCAGCTCATCCTCGGAGGCGGGGATTTCACCCCTCCACTTT.

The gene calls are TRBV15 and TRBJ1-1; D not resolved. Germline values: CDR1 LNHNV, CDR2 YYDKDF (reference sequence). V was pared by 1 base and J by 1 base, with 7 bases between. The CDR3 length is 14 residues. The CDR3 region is CATSRVGGNTEAFF. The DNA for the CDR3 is TGTGCCACCAGCAGAGTGGGAGGGAACACTGAAGCTTTCTTT.

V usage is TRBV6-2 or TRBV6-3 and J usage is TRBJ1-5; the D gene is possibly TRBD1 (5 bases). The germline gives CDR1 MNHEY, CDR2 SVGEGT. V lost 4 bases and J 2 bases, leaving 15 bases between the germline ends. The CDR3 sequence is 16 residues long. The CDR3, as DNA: TGTGCCAGCAGTTCCCTTGGGAGGGGTGGCAATCAGCCCCAGCATTTT. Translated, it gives CASSSLGRGGNQPQHF.

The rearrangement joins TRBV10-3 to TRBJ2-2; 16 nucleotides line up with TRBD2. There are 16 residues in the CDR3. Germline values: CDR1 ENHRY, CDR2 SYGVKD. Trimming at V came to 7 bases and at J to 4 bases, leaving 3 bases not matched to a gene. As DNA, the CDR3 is TGTGCCATCACCGGGACTAGCGGGGGGGTCACCGGGGAGCTGTTTTTT. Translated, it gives CAITGTSGGVTGELFF.

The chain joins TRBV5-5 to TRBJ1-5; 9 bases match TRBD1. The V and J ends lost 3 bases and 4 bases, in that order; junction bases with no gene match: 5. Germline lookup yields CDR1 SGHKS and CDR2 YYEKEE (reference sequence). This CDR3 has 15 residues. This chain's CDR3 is CASSYAGTGNQPQHF. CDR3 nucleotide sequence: TGTGCCAGCAGCTACGCCGGGACAGGGAATCAGCCCCAGCATTTT.

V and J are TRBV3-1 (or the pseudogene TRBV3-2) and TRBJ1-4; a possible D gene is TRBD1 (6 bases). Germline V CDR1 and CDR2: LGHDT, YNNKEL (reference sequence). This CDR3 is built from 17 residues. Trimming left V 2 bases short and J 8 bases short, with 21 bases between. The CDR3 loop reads CASSQLLQGSRAEKLFF. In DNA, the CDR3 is TGTGCCAGCAGCCAATTATTACAGGGCTCCCGTGCCGAAAAACTGTTTTTT.

CDR3 protein: CASSLEGTERSSGNTIYF. The CDR3 DNA follows: TGCGCCAGCAGCTTGGAGGGGACAGAACGAAGCTCTGGAAACACCATATATTTT. The V gene is TRBV5-1, the J gene TRBJ1-3; TRBD1 aligns across 7 bases. The CDR3 is 18 residues long. The germline V gene has CDR1 SGHRS and CDR2 YFSETQ. After removal of 0 bases from V and 0 bases from J, the junction contained 9 bases not matched to a gene.

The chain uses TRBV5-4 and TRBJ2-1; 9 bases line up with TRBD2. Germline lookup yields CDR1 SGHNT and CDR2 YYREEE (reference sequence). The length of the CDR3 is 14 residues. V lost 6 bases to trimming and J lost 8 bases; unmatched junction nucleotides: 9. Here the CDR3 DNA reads TGTGCCAGCATGGTAGGCGGGGGGGCCCATGAGCAGTTCTTC. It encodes CASMVGGGAHEQFF.

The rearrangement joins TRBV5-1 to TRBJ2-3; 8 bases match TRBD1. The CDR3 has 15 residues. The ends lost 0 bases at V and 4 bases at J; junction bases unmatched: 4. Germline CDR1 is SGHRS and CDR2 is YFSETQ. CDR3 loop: CASSLGHRGADTQYF. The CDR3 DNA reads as TGCGCCAGCAGCTTGGGTCACAGGGGGGCAGATACGCAGTATTTT.

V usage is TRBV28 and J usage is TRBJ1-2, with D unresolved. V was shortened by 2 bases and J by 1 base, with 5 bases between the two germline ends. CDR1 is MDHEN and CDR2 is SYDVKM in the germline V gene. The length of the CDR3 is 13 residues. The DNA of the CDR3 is TGTGCCAGCAGTTTACGGGTTAACTATGGCTACACCTTC. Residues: CASSLRVNYGYTF.

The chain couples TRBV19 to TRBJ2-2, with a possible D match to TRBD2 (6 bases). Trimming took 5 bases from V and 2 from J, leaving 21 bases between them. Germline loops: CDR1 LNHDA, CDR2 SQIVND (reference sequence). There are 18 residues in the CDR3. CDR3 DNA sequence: TGTGCCAGTAGTCTCTCAGCCGGGGGAGTATATAACACCGGGGAGCTGTTTTTT. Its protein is CASSLSAGGVYNTGELFF. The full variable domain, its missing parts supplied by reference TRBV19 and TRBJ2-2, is DGGITQSPKYLFRKEGQNVTLSCEQNLNHDAMYWYRQDPGQGLRLIYYSQIVNDFQKGDIAEGYSVSREKKESFPLTVTSAQKNPTAFYLCASSLSAGGVYNTGELFFGEGSRLTVL.

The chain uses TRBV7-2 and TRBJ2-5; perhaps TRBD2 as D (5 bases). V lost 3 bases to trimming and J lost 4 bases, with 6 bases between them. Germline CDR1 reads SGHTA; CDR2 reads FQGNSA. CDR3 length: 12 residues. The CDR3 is CASSFGVETQYF. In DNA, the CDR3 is TGTGCCAGCAGCTTCGGGGTAGAGACCCAGTACTTC.

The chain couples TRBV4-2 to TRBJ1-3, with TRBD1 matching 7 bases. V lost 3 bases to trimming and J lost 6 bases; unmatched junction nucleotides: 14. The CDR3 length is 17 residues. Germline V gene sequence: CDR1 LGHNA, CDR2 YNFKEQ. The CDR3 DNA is TGTGCCAGCAGCCAGCAACCGGGACAGTCAAATCCAAACACCATATATTTT. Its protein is CASSQQPGQSNPNTIYF.

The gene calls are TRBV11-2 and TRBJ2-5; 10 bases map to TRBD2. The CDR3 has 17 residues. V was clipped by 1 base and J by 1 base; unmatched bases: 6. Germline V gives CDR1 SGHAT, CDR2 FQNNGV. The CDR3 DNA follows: TGTGCCAGCAGCTTAGTCGGCAGCGGGGGGGCCCAAGAGACCCAGTACTTC. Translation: CASSLVGSGGAQETQYF. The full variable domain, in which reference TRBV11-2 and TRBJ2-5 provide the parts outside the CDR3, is EAGVAQSPRYKIIEKRQSVAFWCNPISGHATLYWYQQILGQGPKLLIQFQNNGVVDDSQLPKDRFSAERLKGVDSTLKIQPAKLEDSAVYLCASSLVGSGGAQETQYFGPGTRLLVL.

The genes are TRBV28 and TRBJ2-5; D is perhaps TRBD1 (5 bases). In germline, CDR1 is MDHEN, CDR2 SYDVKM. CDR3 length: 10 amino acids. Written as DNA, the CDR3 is TGTGGTGCAGGGCGAGAGACCCAGTACTTC. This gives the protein CGAGRETQYF.

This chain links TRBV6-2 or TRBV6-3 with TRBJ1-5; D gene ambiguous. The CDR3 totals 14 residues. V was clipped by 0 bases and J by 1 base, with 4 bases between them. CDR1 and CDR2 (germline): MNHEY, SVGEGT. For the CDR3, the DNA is TGTGCCAGCAGTTACTCCTTCAGCAATCAGCCCCAGCATTTT. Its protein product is CASSYSFSNQPQHF.

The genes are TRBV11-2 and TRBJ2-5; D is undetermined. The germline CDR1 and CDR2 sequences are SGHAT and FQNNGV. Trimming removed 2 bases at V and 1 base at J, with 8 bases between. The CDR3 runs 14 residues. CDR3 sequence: CASSLSVFQETQYF. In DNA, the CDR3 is TGTGCCAGCAGCTTATCAGTATTCCAAGAGACCCAGTACTTC.

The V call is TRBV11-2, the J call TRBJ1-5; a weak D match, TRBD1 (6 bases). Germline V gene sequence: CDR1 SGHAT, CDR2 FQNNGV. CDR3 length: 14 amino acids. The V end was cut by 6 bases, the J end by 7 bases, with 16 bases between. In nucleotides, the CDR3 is TGTGCCAGCAGTTGGGGGGGCGGGGACCAGCCCCAGCATTTT. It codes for CASSWGGGDQPQHF. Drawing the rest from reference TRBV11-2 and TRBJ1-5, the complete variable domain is EAGVAQSPRYKIIEKRQSVAFWCNPISGHATLYWYQQILGQGPKLLIQFQNNGVVDDSQLPKDRFSAERLKGVDSTLKIQPAKLEDSAVYLCASSWGGGDQPQHFGDGTRLSIL.

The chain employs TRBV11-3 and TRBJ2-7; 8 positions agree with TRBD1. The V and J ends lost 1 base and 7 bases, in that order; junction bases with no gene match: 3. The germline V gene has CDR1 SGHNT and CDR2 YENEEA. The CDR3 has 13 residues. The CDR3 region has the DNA TGTGCCAGCAGCTTAGTAACAGGGGGGGAGCAGTACTTC. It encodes CASSLVTGGEQYF.

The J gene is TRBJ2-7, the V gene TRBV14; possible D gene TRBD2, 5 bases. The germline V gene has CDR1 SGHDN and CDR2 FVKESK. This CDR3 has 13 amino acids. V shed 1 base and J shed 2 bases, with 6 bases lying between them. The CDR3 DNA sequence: TGTGCCAGCAGCCAAGTCGGGGCCTACGAGCAGTACTTC. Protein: CASSQVGAYEQYF. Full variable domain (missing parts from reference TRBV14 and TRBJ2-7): EAGVTQFPSHSVIEKGQTVTLRCDPISGHDNLYWYRRVMGKEIKFLLHFVKESKQDESGMPNNRFLAERTGGTYSTLKVQPAELEDSGVYFCASSQVGAYEQYFGPGTRLTVT.

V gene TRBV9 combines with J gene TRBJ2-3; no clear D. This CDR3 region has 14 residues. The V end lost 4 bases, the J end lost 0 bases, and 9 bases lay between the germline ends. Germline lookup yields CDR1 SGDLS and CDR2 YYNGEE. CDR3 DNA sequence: TGTGCCAGCAGCCCCCAAGCAAGCACAGATACGCAGTATTTT. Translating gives CASSPQASTDTQYF.

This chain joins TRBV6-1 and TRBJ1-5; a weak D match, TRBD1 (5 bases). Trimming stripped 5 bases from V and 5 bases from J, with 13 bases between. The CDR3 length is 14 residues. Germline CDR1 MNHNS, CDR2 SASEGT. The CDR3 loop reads CASSSLAGYQPQHF. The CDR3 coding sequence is TGTGCCAGCAGTTCGTTGGCAGGGTATCAGCCCCAGCATTTT.

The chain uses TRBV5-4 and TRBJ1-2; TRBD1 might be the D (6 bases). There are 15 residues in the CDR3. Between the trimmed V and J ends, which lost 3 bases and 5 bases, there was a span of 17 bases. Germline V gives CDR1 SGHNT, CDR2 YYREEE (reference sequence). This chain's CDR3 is CASSYRVTTGYGYTF. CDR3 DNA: TGTGCCAGCAGCTACAGGGTTACGACGGGGTATGGCTACACCTTC.

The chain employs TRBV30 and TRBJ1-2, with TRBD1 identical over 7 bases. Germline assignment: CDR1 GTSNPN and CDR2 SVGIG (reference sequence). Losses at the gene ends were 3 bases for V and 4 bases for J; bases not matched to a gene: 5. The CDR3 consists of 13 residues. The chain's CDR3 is CAWRRRGLYGYTF. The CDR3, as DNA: TGTGCCTGGAGGAGGAGGGGGCTCTATGGCTACACCTTC.